These 29 T cell receptor beta chains were sequenced from one sample in a study of OX40 agonist ivuxolimab in advanced cancers. Sequenced by immunoSEQ multiplex PCR; TCRdb stores in-frame clones only, minus some. This sample has some 46,000 clones; over 70% occur once, and the top ten carry 3.9%. Here the sequenced sample was CD4+ or CD8+ T cells sorted from blood, taken in a trial of the OX40 agonist ivuxolimab. The receptor source for this set is an adult with an advanced solid tumor such as melanoma, head and neck, liver or kidney cancer.

This rearrangement joins TRBV28 to TRBJ2-1; a weak D match, TRBD2 (6 bases). V was pared by 6 bases and J by 7 bases, with 13 bases between. Germline CDR1 and CDR2: MDHEN and SYDVKM. This CDR3 contains 13 residues. The CDR3 bases are TGTGCCAGCAGCCTCCCCGGGGGTAATGAGCAGTTCTTC. Residues: CASSLPGGNEQFF.

The chain couples TRBV28 to TRBJ1-2; D might be TRBD1 (6 bases). Germline V gene lookup returns CDR1 MDHEN and CDR2 SYDVKM. This CDR3 has 13 residues. Deletions cut 6 bases from V and 3 bases from J, with 11 bases between. In DNA, the CDR3 is TGTGCCAGCAGCTGGTCAGGGGACTATGGCTACACCTTC. Its translation: CASSWSGDYGYTF.

V usage is TRBV18 and J usage is TRBJ2-7; no clear D. Trimming cost V 1 base and J 2 bases, with 3 bases left between them. The CDR3 loop spans 12 amino acids. Germline loops: CDR1 KGHSH, CDR2 LQKENI. This CDR3 reads CASSPRTYEQYF. CDR3 sequence (DNA): TGTGCCAGCTCACCACGGACCTACGAGCAGTACTTC.

V and J are TRBV30 and TRBJ2-1; 12 bases match TRBD2. Per germline, CDR1 GTSNPN and CDR2 SVGIG (reference sequence). The CDR3 consists of 15 residues. V was clipped by 1 base and J by 6 bases; unmatched bases: 4. The CDR3 coding sequence is TGTGCCTGGAGTGAAGGACTAGCGGGATTCAATGAGCAGTTCTTC. Encoded protein: CAWSEGLAGFNEQFF.

This chain links TRBV7-6 with TRBJ2-1; 11 bases line up with TRBD2. The CDR3 has 16 amino acids. Germline V gene data show CDR1 as SGHVS and CDR2 as FNYEAQ. Germline trimming cut 5 bases from V and 7 bases from J; bases unmatched to any gene: 10. DNA of the CDR3: TGTGCCAGCAGCAGCGCTAGCGGGGGGCTTAAGAATGAGCAGTTCTTC. It encodes CASSSASGGLKNEQFF.

In this sample, this clone turned up a few times. The chain couples TRBV18 to TRBJ2-7; perhaps TRBD1 as D (6 bases). V was cut by 3 bases and J by 0 bases, with 9 bases left in between. This CDR3 is 14 amino acids long. In germline, CDR1 is KGHSH, CDR2 LQKENI. As DNA, the CDR3 is TGTGCCAGCTCACCCGGGACAAACTCCTACGAGCAGTACTTC. Protein product: CASSPGTNSYEQYF.

The genes are TRBV6-1 and TRBJ1-5, with 7 positions matching TRBD1. V shed 7 bases, J shed 6 bases, and the junction held 12 bases outside the gene matches. The CDR3 loop spans 15 amino acids. CDR1 and CDR2 (germline): MNHNS, SASEGT. Written as DNA, the CDR3 is TGTGCCAGCAATTCGAAGGGGGCTGGTGGTCAGCCCCAGCATTTT. It is translated as CASNSKGAGGQPQHF.

This clone was recorded only once. The chain links TRBV27 to TRBJ2-7; D is unclear. CDR3 length equals 15 residues. CDR1 and CDR2 (germline): MNHEY, SMNVEV (reference sequence). The V gene lost 2 bases and the J gene lost 1 base, with 12 bases spanning the gap. CDR3 nucleotides: TGTGCCAGCAGTTTAGTGGTCGGCGGATCCTACGAGCAGTACTTC. It codes for CASSLVVGGSYEQYF.

A single count supports this clone. The rearrangement uses TRBV7-6 and TRBJ2-7; D is undetermined. The CDR3 has 14 residues. Trimming removed 1 base at V and 1 base at J, with 8 bases between. Germline-derived CDR1 and CDR2 are SGHVS and FNYEAQ. The CDR3 DNA is TGTGCCAGCAGCTTAGATGTCCAATCCTACGAGCAGTACTTC. Translation: CASSLDVQSYEQYF.

This sequence joins TRBV7-6 and TRBJ2-7; tentatively, D is TRBD1 (6 bases). CDR1 SGHVS and CDR2 FNYEAQ come from the germline V gene. This CDR3 comprises 14 residues. Trimming removed 0 bases at V and 5 bases at J, with 11 bases between. This CDR3 reads CASSLAHRVHEQYF. CDR3 nucleotides: TGTGCCAGCAGCTTAGCGCACAGGGTCCACGAGCAGTACTTC.

The CDR3, as DNA: TGTGCCAGCAGTTACTCTTTCACCACAGATACGCAGTATTTT. Its protein product is CASSYSFTTDTQYF. V usage is TRBV6-5 and J usage is TRBJ2-3; D is undetermined. CDR3 length: 14 amino acids. From germline, CDR1 is MNHEY and CDR2 SVGAGI. Trimming removed 0 bases from V and 2 bases from J, with 6 bases in between.

This chain links TRBV10-3 with TRBJ2-5; 7 nucleotides match TRBD1. The CDR3 totals 12 residues. Germline assignment: CDR1 ENHRY and CDR2 SYGVKD. Trimming cost V 10 bases and J 9 bases; bases outside gene matches: 11. CDR3 in amino acids: CATAEGATAQYF. In DNA form, the CDR3 reads TGTGCCACCGCAGAGGGGGCAACGGCCCAGTACTTC.

The rearrangement joins TRBV28 to TRBJ2-1, with a weak D call TRBD2 (7 bases). The CDR3 is 16 residues long. V dropped 5 bases and J dropped 7 bases, with 21 bases sitting between them. The germline V gene has CDR1 MDHEN and CDR2 SYDVKM. The DNA of the CDR3 is TGTGCCAGCAGTCCCTGGGGGGGGCTGGATTGGAATGAGCAGTTCTTC. It is translated as CASSPWGGLDWNEQFF.

The chain recombines TRBV19 with TRBJ2-4; the D is unclear. CDR3 length equals 15 residues. Germline CDR1 is LNHDA and CDR2 is SQIVND (reference sequence). The V and J ends lost 3 bases and 8 bases respectively, with 17 bases between them. The CDR3 protein is CASSMSRFNADIQYF. CDR3 sequence (DNA): TGTGCCAGTAGTATGAGTCGATTCAACGCGGACATTCAGTACTTC.

This chain joins TRBV5-8 and TRBJ1-5; 9 bases map to TRBD1. Germline V CDR1 and CDR2: SGHTS, YDEGEE. The ends lost 2 bases at V and 2 bases at J; junction bases unmatched: 5. The CDR3 has 16 amino acids. In DNA form, the CDR3 reads TGTGCCAGCAGCTTAGACCGACAGGGGGGCAATCAGCCCCAGCATTTT. It yields the protein CASSLDRQGGNQPQHF.

The CDR3 reads CASSYAGEADTQYF. The CDR3 nucleotides read TGTGCCAGCAGCTACGCGGGGGAAGCAGATACGCAGTATTTT. The chain combines TRBV14 with TRBJ2-3; 7 nucleotides align to TRBD2. V was clipped by 5 bases and J by 4 bases; unmatched bases: 6. CDR3 length: 14 residues. Germline V gene lookup returns CDR1 SGHDN and CDR2 FVKESK.

The chain couples TRBV5-1 to TRBJ1-1, with D unresolved. The CDR3 loop spans 14 amino acids. Germline lookup yields CDR1 SGHRS and CDR2 YFSETQ. Trimming left V 0 bases short and J 1 base short, with 7 bases between. The CDR3 bases are TGCGCCAGCAGCTTGGACGTCCCGAACACTGAAGCTTTCTTT. Translation gives CASSLDVPNTEAFF.

In this sample, this clone turned up once. This chain uses TRBV7-3 with TRBJ1-1; unclear D gene. Per the germline V gene, CDR1 is SGHTA and CDR2 is FQGTGA. CDR3 length equals 16 residues. Trimming removed 0 bases from V and 2 bases from J, with 13 bases in between. The CDR3, as DNA: TGTGCCAGCAGCTTAACGTTGCTGCCGATAAACACTGAAGCTTTCTTT. Protein sequence: CASSLTLLPINTEAFF. Using reference TRBV7-3 and TRBJ1-1 for the parts outside the CDR3, the full variable domain is GAGVSQTPSNKVTEKGKYVELRCDPISGHTALYWYRQSLGQGPEFLIYFQGTGAADDSGLPNDRFFAVRPEGSVSTLKIQRTERGDSAVYLCASSLTLLPINTEAFFGQGTRLTVV.

The chain carries TRBV5-1 and TRBJ1-6; TRBD1 matches at 7 bases. V lost 4 bases and J lost 9; bases outside the gene matches: 10. The CDR3 runs to 15 residues. Germline lookup yields CDR1 SGHRS and CDR2 YFSETQ. DNA for the CDR3: TGCGCCAGCAGCGTAGGGGGCGGAATGGCTTCACCCCTCCACTTT. This gives the protein CASSVGGGMASPLHF.

The chain recombines TRBV5-1 with TRBJ2-1, with D perhaps matching TRBD1 (6 bases). Trimming stripped 4 bases from V and 2 bases from J, with 16 bases between. The CDR3 runs 16 residues. CDR1 and CDR2 from the germline V gene are SGHRS and YFSETQ. The CDR3 nucleotides are TGCGCCAGCAGCGGGGGCTCCGGGACCACCTACAATGAGCAGTTCTTC. It yields the protein CASSGGSGTTYNEQFF.

Points on this clone: One end of the junction does not line up with germline, which may come from a read error. This chain joins TRBV20-1 and TRBJ1-2, with D unresolved. The CDR3 has 11 amino acids. Germline-derived CDR1 and CDR2 are DFQATT and SNEGSKA (reference sequence). The CDR3 nucleotides read TGCAGTGCTAGTCTTGTCTGGGGTGCACCCTTC. The encoded protein is CSASLVWGAPF.

The chain recombines TRBV7-9 with TRBJ2-4, with 9 bases lining up with TRBD1. After removal of 1 base from V and 2 bases from J, the junction contained 6 bases not matched to a gene. The CDR3 is 17 amino acids. Germline assignment: CDR1 SEHNR and CDR2 FQNEAQ (reference sequence). CDR3 bases: TGTGCCAGCAGCTTAGGTTTGGACAGGGGATCCAAAAACATTCAGTACTTC. Amino acids: CASSLGLDRGSKNIQYF.

The chain carries TRBV9 and TRBJ1-4; 7 nucleotides line up with TRBD1. The CDR3 is made up of 14 amino acids. The junction had 7 bases not matched to a gene; V was cut back by 6 bases and J by 5 bases. Germline V lookup: CDR1 SGDLS, CDR2 YYNGEE. This CDR3 reads CASTRTGGNEKLFF. Written as DNA, the CDR3 is TGTGCCAGCACCCGGACAGGAGGAAATGAAAAACTGTTTTTT.

The V and J genes are TRBV2 and TRBJ2-4; possibly TRBD1 for D (6 bases). Trimming removed 7 bases from V and 0 bases from J, with 7 bases in between. The germline CDR1 and CDR2 sequences are SNHLY and FYNNEI. The CDR3 extends over 13 amino acids. The CDR3 here is CASTGAAKNIQYF. DNA of the CDR3: TGTGCCAGCACAGGGGCAGCCAAAAACATTCAGTACTTC.

V and J are TRBV21-1 and TRBJ1-1; TRBD1 reflects the table's D call only, with no check against the DNA. TRBV21-1 is a documented pseudogene. This CDR3 is built from 11 residues. The CDR3 DNA reads TGTGCCAGCACAGGGAACACTGAAGCTTTCTTT. It is translated as CASTGNTEAFF.

This chain connects TRBV7-8 to TRBJ2-2, with 8 nucleotides matching TRBD2. The V gene end was trimmed by 5 bases and the J gene end by 2 bases; junction bases not matched to a gene: 16. This CDR3 has 19 amino acids. Germline loops: CDR1 SGHVS, CDR2 FQNEAQ. CDR3 nucleotides: TGTGCCAGCAGCCCCCTTTTTGATACTAGCGGCGTAAACACCGGGGAGCTGTTTTTT. As protein: CASSPLFDTSGVNTGELFF.

The V and J genes are TRBV5-1 and TRBJ2-5; maybe TRBD2 (6 bases). CDR3 length equals 16 residues. V lost 0 bases to trimming and J lost 4 bases, with 16 bases between them. CDR1 and CDR2 (germline): SGHRS, YFSETQ. CDR3 bases: TGCGCCAGCAGCTTGGAAGGGAGGCACAAAAGAGAGACCCAGTACTTC. Translated, it gives CASSLEGRHKRETQYF. Supplemented by reference TRBV5-1 and TRBJ2-5, the full variable domain reads KAGVTQTPRYLIKTRGQQVTLSCSPISGHRSVSWYQQTPGQGLQFLFEYFSETQRNKGNFPGRFSGRQFSNSRSEMNVSTLELGDSALYLCASSLEGRHKRETQYFGPGTRLLVL.

Sample share makes this clone medium-sized. The chain uses TRBV11-3 and TRBJ2-2; 7 positions match TRBD2. The CDR3 is 15 residues long. With 5 bases clipped from V and 3 bases from J, the junction kept 6 bases outside the gene matches. CDR1 is SGHNT and CDR2 is YENEEA in the germline V gene. The CDR3 protein is CASSGGRADTGELFF. CDR3 nucleotide sequence: TGTGCCAGCAGCGGGGGGAGGGCCGACACCGGGGAGCTGTTTTTT.

The chain has TRBV5-4 and TRBJ2-5; 10 nucleotides match TRBD1. Germline trimming cut 4 bases from V and 5 bases from J; bases unmatched to any gene: 2. Germline CDR1 reads SGHNT; CDR2 reads YYREEE (reference sequence). The CDR3 consists of 13 residues. The DNA for the CDR3 is TGTGCCAGCAGCAGGGACAGGGGTGAGACCCAGTACTTC. It specifies CASSRDRGETQYF.